This T cell receptor beta chain was profiled in a study of T cells in women clearing cervical HPV infection. Clones were sequenced by immunoSEQ multiplex PCR, and TCRdb holds only the in-frame ones, with some missing. This repertoire includes about 33,000 clones. The CDR3 loop spans 18 amino acids. CDR1 and CDR2 (germline): SGHTA, FQGTGA. The V and J ends lost 3 bases and 0 bases, in that order; junction bases with no gene match: 12. Worth noting for this clone: Its antigen is not identified. With the read ending 3 residues before the CDR3 end, the germline J gene is used to fill in that end.

General study points: CIN3+ cases had significantly higher TCR repertoire richness than controls, but evenness did not differ. Timing of associations relative to infection is unclear; T-cell subsets were not isolated.

All donors had a single incident cervical HPV16 infection, not prevalent. Dot-blot hybridization genotyped cervical HPV amplified with MY09/MY11 PCR. The chain has TRBV7-3 and TRBJ1-2, with 8 bases fitting TRBD1. What was sequenced was blood buffy coat. This clonotype was sampled from a woman aged 18-70 years with a cervical HPV16 infection that either progressed to CIN3+ or cleared (not recorded which). Here the CDR3 reads CASSFLPSGQGTNYGYTF. The sequenced part of the CDR3 DNA is TGTGCCAGCAGCTTTCTACCTTCAGGACAGGGAACTAACTATGGC.